This entry lists 18 T cell receptor beta chains sequenced from one sample in a study of T cell responses to AZD1222 COVID-19 vaccine. Assay: immunoSEQ multiplex PCR; the TCRdb copy retains only in-frame clones and omits some. The data hold 170,000 or so clones, with 85% to 95% observed a single time. The specimen was peripheral blood, collected on day 0 of AZD1222 vaccination. The origin of the receptors is an adult in good health.

The CDR3 reads CASSLVVAGSNYGYTF. The CDR3 DNA reads TGTGCCAGCAGCTTAGTTGTGGCAGGCTCGAACTATGGCTACACCTTC. The genes are TRBV7-9 and TRBJ1-2; D call uncertain. Trimming removed 1 base from V and 2 bases from J, with 14 bases in between. Germline V gene data show CDR1 as SEHNR and CDR2 as FQNEAQ (reference sequence). This CDR3 has 16 residues.

The chain couples TRBV5-1 to TRBJ1-6; TRBD1 is a possible D gene (5 bases). The V end lost 3 bases, the J end lost 7 bases, and 11 bases lay between the germline ends. The CDR3 has 14 residues. In germline, CDR1 is SGHRS, CDR2 YFSETQ. The CDR3 bases are TGCGCCAGCAGCTCCGGGACGGCCAATTCACCCCTCCACTTT. Translating it yields CASSSGTANSPLHF.

In this sample, this clone turned up a few times. This chain connects TRBV6-2 or TRBV6-3 to TRBJ1-6, with D possibly being TRBD1 (5 bases). CDR3 length: 14 amino acids. The ends were cut back, 7 bases at V and 5 bases at J, with 12 bases in the middle. CDR1 is MNHEY and CDR2 is SVGEGT in the germline V gene. CDR3 sequence: CASTPDRDNSPLHF. CDR3 coding DNA: TGTGCCAGCACCCCAGACAGAGATAATTCACCCCTCCACTTT.

The genes are TRBV11-3 and TRBJ2-2; D is undetermined. The CDR3 covers 15 residues. CDR1 and CDR2 from the germline V gene are SGHNT and YENEEA. V was clipped by 1 base and J by 2 bases, with 8 bases between them. The CDR3 here is CASSLGLPNTGELFF. The CDR3 nucleotides read TGTGCCAGCAGCTTAGGGCTACCCAACACCGGGGAGCTGTTTTTT.

This chain uses TRBV5-8 with TRBJ2-1; 7 nucleotides match TRBD1. The CDR3 sequence is 16 residues long. Germline V lookup: CDR1 SGHTS, CDR2 YDEGEE. Trimming removed 1 base from V and 3 bases from J; junction bases left unmatched: 7. In DNA form, the CDR3 reads TGTGCCAGCAGCTTGTACAGGGGTCAGGGCTACAATGAGCAGTTCTTC. Its protein product is CASSLYRGQGYNEQFF.

The gene calls are TRBV3-1 (or the pseudogene TRBV3-2) and TRBJ1-1; 7 nucleotides line up with TRBD1. The CDR3 extends over 16 amino acids. The germline gives CDR1 LGHDT, CDR2 YNNKEL (reference sequence). V gave up 1 base and J gave up 5 bases; unmatched junction bases: 10. The CDR3 coding sequence is TGTGCCAGCAGCCAAGGGGGATCAGGGGGTAGGACTGAAGCTTTCTTT. This translates into CASSQGGSGGRTEAFF.

The rearrangement links TRBV21-1 to TRBJ2-5; the table calls TRBD1, which could not be checked here. TRBV21-1 counts as a pseudogene. This CDR3 has 19 residues. The CDR3 DNA sequence: TGTGCCAGCAGCAAAGCGGTTGGGACAGGGGGTATCCCGGATCGAGACCAGTACTTC. As protein: CASSKAVGTGGIPDRDQYF.

This chain joins TRBV12-5 and TRBJ1-1; D is unresolved. The germline V gene has CDR1 LGHNT and CDR2 FRNRAP. Trimming removed 1 base from V and 2 bases from J, with 11 bases in between. CDR3 length: 15 residues. DNA for the CDR3: TGTGCTAGTGGTTTGGGTGGAAACCTAAACACTGAAGCTTTCTTT. Translated, it gives CASGLGGNLNTEAFF.

CDR3 nucleotides: TGTGCTAGTGGTACGTCCTCGTCACCCCTCCACTTT. Translated, it gives CASGTSSSPLHF. The chain uses TRBV12-5 and TRBJ1-6; D remains unclear. Trimming shortened V by 5 bases and J by 10 bases, and 9 bases separated the two germline ends. The V gene's germline CDR1 is LGHNT and CDR2 FRNRAP. The CDR3 extends over 12 amino acids.

The genes are TRBV12-5 and TRBJ2-7; D gene unclear. Germline-derived CDR1 and CDR2 are LGHNT and FRNRAP. This CDR3 contains 14 residues. The V gene lost 5 bases and the J gene lost 4 bases, with 15 bases spanning the gap. The CDR3: CASGPMGWRYEQYF. DNA for the CDR3: TGTGCTAGTGGTCCCATGGGATGGCGTTACGAGCAGTACTTC. Drawing the rest from reference TRBV12-5 and TRBJ2-7, the complete variable domain is DARVTQTPRHKVTEMGQEVTMRCQPILGHNTVFWYRQTMMQGLELLAYFRNRAPLDDSGMPKDRFSAEMPDATLATLKIQPSEPRDSAVYFCASGPMGWRYEQYFGPGTRLTVT.

The chain is built from TRBV6-6 and TRBJ1-4, with 9 bases identical to TRBD1. The CDR3 consists of 14 residues. J was trimmed by 7 bases and V by 5 bases; bases with no gene match: 5. Germline V gene lookup returns CDR1 MNHNY and CDR2 SVGAGI (reference sequence). CDR3 protein: CASSDTGGGEKLFF. The DNA of the CDR3 is TGTGCCAGCAGTGACACAGGGGGCGGTGAAAAACTGTTTTTT.

This chain links TRBV4-3 with TRBJ2-7; unclear D gene. This CDR3 contains 16 residues. Trimming took 1 base from V and 0 from J, leaving 13 bases between them. From germline, CDR1 is LGHNA and CDR2 YSLEER. The CDR3 spells CASSQVGTVHSYEQYF. The DNA for the CDR3 is TGCGCCAGCAGCCAAGTCGGTACGGTTCACTCCTACGAGCAGTACTTC.

This rearrangement joins TRBV7-9 to TRBJ1-1; 7 positions match TRBD1. After removal of 8 bases from V and 1 base from J, the junction contained 4 bases not matched to a gene. Germline V gene sequence: CDR1 SEHNR, CDR2 FQNEAQ (reference sequence). The CDR3 totals 13 residues. For the CDR3, the DNA is TGTGCCAGCGCAAGGGGGCAGAACACTGAAGCTTTCTTT. Translating gives CASARGQNTEAFF.

This chain uses TRBV6-2 or TRBV6-3 with TRBJ1-1; D might be TRBD1 (5 bases). The CDR3 totals 17 residues. V lost 2 bases, J lost 1 base, and 17 bases lay in between. The germline V gene has CDR1 MNHEY and CDR2 SVGEGT. CDR3 in amino acids: CASSYPSRGWTNTEAFF. CDR3 bases: TGTGCCAGCAGTTACCCTAGCCGGGGCTGGACGAACACTGAAGCTTTCTTT.

The gene calls are TRBV5-1 and TRBJ2-1; 7 nucleotides agree with TRBD2. With V trimmed by 0 bases and J by 5 bases, 5 bases remained unmatched. The germline V gene encodes CDR1 SGHRS and CDR2 YFSETQ. The CDR3 has 15 residues. The CDR3 nucleotides read TGCGCCAGCAGCTTGGGGGCTAGCGGAAACAATGAGCAGTTCTTC. It encodes CASSLGASGNNEQFF.

The rearrangement uses TRBV6-6 and TRBJ1-6, with 7 bases identical to TRBD1. The CDR3 sequence is 18 residues long. CDR1 and CDR2 from the germline V gene are MNHNY and SVGAGI (reference sequence). Trimming removed 5 bases from V and 0 bases from J; junction bases left unmatched: 10. The CDR3 region has the DNA TGTGCCAGCAGTCCCCAACCACAGGGGCGCTCCTATAATTCACCCCTCCACTTT. Translated: CASSPQPQGRSYNSPLHF.

This chain connects TRBV9 to TRBJ2-1; TRBD2 agrees at 8 bases. The CDR3 spans 16 residues. The germline V gene encodes CDR1 SGDLS and CDR2 YYNGEE. V lost 0 bases to trimming and J lost 3 bases; unmatched junction nucleotides: 5. CDR3 sequence (DNA): TGTGCCAGCAGCGTAGGGTGGCGGGGGGACTACAATGAGCAGTTCTTC. Encoded protein: CASSVGWRGDYNEQFF.

The chain is built from TRBV2 and TRBJ1-2; possible D gene TRBD1, 6 bases. CDR3 size: 11 residues. Germline V CDR1 and CDR2: SNHLY, FYNNEI. V lost 7 bases and J lost 4, with 7 bases in between. The CDR3 bases are TGTGCCAGCATGGACAGCTATGGCTACACCTTC. It encodes CASMDSYGYTF.